These T cell receptor beta chains were read from a single sample in a study of blood T cell repertoires in COVID-19. Method: immunoSEQ multiplex PCR; TCRdb's copy keeps in-frame clones and lacks some. This sample has about 180,000 clones, with 82% found just once. Specimen: PBMCs or T cells enriched from blood (not recorded which). These receptors were obtained from a man aged 55-75 years who had recovered from COVID-19. The CDR3 runs from the conserved cysteine through the conserved F or W. The order of the fields is V gene, J gene, CDR3 protein.

>TRBV11-3|TRBJ2-3
CASSSTATSTDTQYF
>TRBV7-9|TRBJ2-4
CASSLAGQENIQYF
>TRBV28|TRBJ1-2
CASSLQDRLLFYTF
>TRBV7-3|TRBJ1-2
CASSLNQATGGYTF
>TRBV5-1|TRBJ2-7
CASSPPRQADNEQYF
>TRBV3-1/TRBV3-2|TRBJ1-1
CASSQKQNTEAFF
>TRBV7-2|TRBJ2-1
CASSLAAAGGPNEQFF
>TRBV6-5|TRBJ2-3
CASTPQGAEDTQYF
>TRBV6-2/TRBV6-3|TRBJ1-5
CASSYLNQPQHF
>TRBV9|TRBJ2-1
CASSVTGTTNNEQFF
>TRBV4-1|TRBJ2-5
CASSQVNMGLTKETQYF
>TRBV5-1|TRBJ2-3
CASSFSASGSSDTQYF
>TRBV5-1|TRBJ1-4
CASSLGTGGSNEKLFF
>TRBV28|TRBJ1-2
CASNKDREPPYGAF
>TRBV5-4|TRBJ2-5
CASSQGASQETQYF
>TRBV28|TRBJ1-5
CASRYQDTGGWPQHF
>TRBV7-3|TRBJ2-7
CASSSDRAEQYF
>TRBV6-2/TRBV6-3|TRBJ2-3
CASSPVAPTDTQYF
>TRBV21-1|TRBJ1-5
CASSKERTQGTGNGFYSNQPQHF
>TRBV7-9|TRBJ2-5
CASSKREAETQYF
>TRBV11-2|TRBJ2-5
CASSGRSAQYF
>TRBV7-8|TRBJ1-5
CASSLGRVRNQPQHF
>TRBV5-1|TRBJ2-7
CASSSGQGFSEQYF
>TRBV28|TRBJ1-5
CASSEDISNQPQHF
>TRBV5-1|TRBJ2-5
CASSLAGLEETQYF
>TRBV5-1|TRBJ1-3
CASSLYGNTIYF
>TRBV19|TRBJ1-1
CASSIVRERTEAFF
>TRBV7-3|TRBJ2-5
CASSFGVQETQYF
>TRBV6-5|TRBJ2-7
CATRGHTYEQYF
>TRBV11-2|TRBJ1-1
CASSLDHRTGNGAEAFF
>TRBV18|TRBJ1-1
CASSPNRVGENTEAFF
>TRBV28|TRBJ2-3
CASSRLEGTDTQYF
>TRBV2|TRBJ2-5
CASTGLAGETQYF
>TRBV7-9|TRBJ2-7
CASTTSSYEQYF
>TRBV5-1|TRBJ2-5
CASSSGLAGARETQYF
>TRBV24-1|TRBJ2-2
CATSDPGTGTTGELFF
>TRBV7-3|TRBJ2-2
CASSFPGQGGRTGELFF
>TRBV6-4|TRBJ1-5
CASGASINQPQHF
>TRBV14|TRBJ2-1
CASSVTHGSGPNSYNEQFF
>TRBV12-1|TRBJ1-2
CASSRSTGEEVYGYTF
>TRBV9|TRBJ1-2
CASSPSLSSWAGSNYGYTF
>TRBV2|TRBJ1-1
CASSEQGSTEAFF
>TRBV9|TRBJ1-1
CASSGGQDAFF
>TRBV7-3|TRBJ1-6
CASSWGTENSPLHF
>TRBV9|TRBJ2-4
CASSVDGQGKNIQYF
>TRBV19|TRBJ1-2
CASSIAQGDDYGYTF
>TRBV5-8|TRBJ1-6
CASTGTVSSSYNSPLHF
>TRBV6-1|TRBJ1-6
CASSDLRRSSYNSPLHF
>TRBV29-1|TRBJ2-5
CSVDRDRGETQYF
>TRBV7-9|TRBJ2-6
CASSQNSISRSGANVLTF
>TRBV6-5|TRBJ2-5
CATTRGTKETQYF
>TRBV20-1|TRBJ1-1
CSARGATEAFF
>TRBV9|TRBJ1-6
CASSDESSYNSPLHF
>TRBV10-3|TRBJ1-5
CAISESGTGRQPQHF
>TRBV18|TRBJ2-3
CASSPRTSGMTDTQYF
>TRBV3-1/TRBV3-2|TRBJ2-1
CASSSLNEQFF
>TRBV4-1|TRBJ1-5
CASSQHREGFNQPQHF
>TRBV5-4|TRBJ2-1
CASSPGQEDYNEQFF
>TRBV27|TRBJ2-1
CASSFPQGVGNEQFF
>TRBV10-3|TRBJ2-5
CAISEMTGGRETQYF